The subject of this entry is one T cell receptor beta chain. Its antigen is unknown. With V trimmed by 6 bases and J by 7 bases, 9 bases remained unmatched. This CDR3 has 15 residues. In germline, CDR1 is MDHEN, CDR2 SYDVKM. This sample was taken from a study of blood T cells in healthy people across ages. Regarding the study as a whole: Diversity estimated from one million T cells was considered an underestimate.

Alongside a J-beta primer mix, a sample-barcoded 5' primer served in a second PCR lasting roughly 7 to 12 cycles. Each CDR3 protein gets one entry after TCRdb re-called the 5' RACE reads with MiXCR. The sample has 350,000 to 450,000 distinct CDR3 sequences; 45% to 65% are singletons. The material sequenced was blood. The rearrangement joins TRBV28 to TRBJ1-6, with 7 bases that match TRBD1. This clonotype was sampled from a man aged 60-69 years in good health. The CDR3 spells CASSPGQARNSPLHF. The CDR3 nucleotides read TGTGCCAGCAGCCCCGGACAGGCCCGAAATTCACCCCTCCACTTT.